This record looks at one TCR beta chain sequence and its context. What it binds is not known. Germline V lookup: CDR1 MDHEN, CDR2 SYDVKM. Trimming shortened V by 6 bases and J by 7 bases, and 21 bases separated the two germline ends. CDR3 size: 15 residues. These data originate in a study of T cell responses to AZD1222 COVID-19 vaccine. Study-wide findings and caveats: Donors were mostly white British, more females; clonal diversity possibly underestimated.

The method was immunoSEQ multiplex PCR; TCRdb's version includes in-frame clones alone and lacks a portion of them. The table records just under 90,000 clones, approximately 90% of them present only once. This specimen consisted of peripheral blood, obtained 28 days after the second AZD1222 dose. The clonotype comes from an adult who received the AZD1222 COVID-19 vaccine. This chain links TRBV28 with TRBJ1-2; no reliable D call. The CDR3 region is CASRSPNPPSGGYTF. The DNA of the CDR3 is TGTGCCAGCAGATCCCCTAACCCCCCCTCCGGTGGCTACACCTTC.